This TCR beta chain emerged from a study of blood T cell repertoires in COVID-19. CDR3 size: 15 residues. From germline, CDR1 is LGHDT and CDR2 YNNKEL (reference sequence). J was trimmed by 5 bases and V by 1 base; bases with no gene match: 7. Libraries were prepared by immunoSEQ multiplex PCR; TCRdb keeps only in-frame clonotypes and omits some of them. In the table there are 150,000 to 200,000 clones, about 90% of which are singletons. Sequencing input: peripheral blood. This TCR was sampled from a man aged 55-75 years with active or convalescent COVID-19. The chain combines TRBV3-1 (or the pseudogene TRBV3-2) with TRBJ2-5; TRBD1 aligns across 7 bases. As DNA, the CDR3 is TGTGCCAGCAGCCAAGGGATGAGACAGGGTGAGACCCAGTACTTC. Its translation: CASSQGMRQGETQYF.